The clone carrying this T cell receptor beta chain was seen once. The data belong to a study of blood T cell repertoires in COVID-19. The overall study: Italy, Spain and the United States were the sources of the convalescent and acute COVID-19 samples. In each case, the material was cDNA or gDNA derived from T cells, B-cell-depleted T cells, or PBMCs.

Authors' processing steps: The assay estimated nucleated cells by amplifying reference gene primers. Libraries were prepared by immunoSEQ multiplex PCR; TCRdb keeps only in-frame clonotypes and omits some of them. V and J calls and clone size are given by that table; D and trimming were obtained from the DNA. Among tens of thousands of clones listed, about 84% were seen once. CDR1 and CDR2 (germline): LGHNA, YNFKEQ. J was trimmed by 0 bases and V by 1 base; bases with no gene match: 9. This CDR3 has 20 residues. The TCR sequence derives from a human donor in a cohort sampled during active COVID-19. The V gene is TRBV4-2, the J gene TRBJ2-6; 10 bases match TRBD1. The material sequenced was peripheral blood. The CDR3 sequence is CASSQARGTGAFSGANVLTF. CDR3 nucleotides: TGTGCCAGCAGCCAAGCACGCGGGACAGGGGCCTTCTCTGGGGCCAACGTCCTGACTTTC.